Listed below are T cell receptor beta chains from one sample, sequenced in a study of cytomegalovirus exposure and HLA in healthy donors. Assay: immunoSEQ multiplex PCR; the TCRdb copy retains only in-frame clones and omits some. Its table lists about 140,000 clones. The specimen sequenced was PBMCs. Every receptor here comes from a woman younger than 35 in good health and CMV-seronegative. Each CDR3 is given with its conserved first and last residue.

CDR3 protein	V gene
CASTGQGRSYEQYF	TRBV2
CASSPNRADSGNTIYF	TRBV18
CASSLGTSYTDTQYF	TRBV4-1
CASSSGTGDEKLFF	TRBV5-1
CASSPDLGPSTSGRKQFF	TRBV7-2
CASSQSTGVLQETQYF	TRBV14
CSAVGEETQYF	TRBV20-1
CASVGTGRGVGQPQHF	TRBV2
CASSVEGGFFTDTQYF	TRBV9
CASSFGGSSYEQYF	TRBV7-2
CASSSTGGNQPQHF	TRBV19
CASSLGSGSISATDTQYF	TRBV7-9
CASSREPNQPQHF	TRBV19
CASSPPNREDEQYF	TRBV18
CASSFTTGTGRLAGGIEQYF	TRBV5-1
CASSLVGDFTGELFF	TRBV5-1
CASSISFLGGAYNEQFF	TRBV19
CASSLGGRGGDTQYF	TRBV7-7
CASTQNYGYTF	TRBV6-1
CASSEAYGRDTQYF	TRBV6-1
CASSPPLGGSGEQYF	TRBV6-1
CASSPRTFNTEAFF	TRBV9
CASSLGASGYTYNEQFF	TRBV7-9
CASSSSLEQFF	TRBV7-2
CASSPDISRHTIYF	TRBV7-2
CASSQDRTAGAYNEQFF	TRBV4-3
CASSLGTGGNEKLFF	TRBV5-1
CASSPPSTSGASGANVLTF	TRBV18
CASSSRDRVGYERIQYF	TRBV28
CASGSTNTGELFF	TRBV9
CASSTPGGAGALFAQYF	TRBV7-9
CASSPVGVSGNTIYF	TRBV7-8
CASSPGQLSTDTQYF	TRBV7-9
CASSWLTSKLNTEAFF	TRBV7-9
CASSLVEYEQYF	TRBV7-9
CASSYTAGGAKSGELFF	TRBV11-1
CASCAGTWGRNTQYF	TRBV5-1
CASSVAVMNTEAFF	TRBV9
CSARLAYEQYF	TRBV20-1
CASSGLAGVETQYF	TRBV9
CASSFSGTSGINEQFF	TRBV18
CATSRAAGGPRIQYF	TRBV15
CASSPGPGIIGAFF	TRBV18
CASSFETGRGIYF	TRBV7-2
CASSSGQGNTGELFF	TRBV6-5
CASSLPGTGINYGYTF	TRBV28
CAWNGPGLAVYEQYF	TRBV30